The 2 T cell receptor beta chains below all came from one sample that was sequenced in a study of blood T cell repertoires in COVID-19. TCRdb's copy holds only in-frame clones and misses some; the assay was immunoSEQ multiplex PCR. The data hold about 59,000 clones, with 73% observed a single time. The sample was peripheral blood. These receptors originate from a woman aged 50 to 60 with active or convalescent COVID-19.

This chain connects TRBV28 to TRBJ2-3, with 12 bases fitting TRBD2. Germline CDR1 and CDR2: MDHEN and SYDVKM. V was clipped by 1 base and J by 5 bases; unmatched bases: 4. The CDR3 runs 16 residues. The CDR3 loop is CASSLSLAGGGDTQYF. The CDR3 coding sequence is TGTGCCAGCAGTTTATCCCTAGCGGGAGGGGGAGATACGCAGTATTTT.

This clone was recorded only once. CDR3 bases: TGTGCCTGGAGTGTATTGGCGGGAGGTGGTAATGAGCAGTTCTTC. Protein product: CAWSVLAGGGNEQFF. The genes are TRBV30 and TRBJ2-1, with 8 bases aligning to TRBD2. Trimming removed 0 bases from V and 7 bases from J; junction bases left unmatched: 8. The CDR3 totals 15 residues. Germline assignment: CDR1 GTSNPN and CDR2 SVGIG (reference sequence).